A selection of T cell receptor beta chains follows, all from one sample in a study of TIL therapy for anti-PD-1-resistant metastatic lung cancer. Assay used: immunoSEQ multiplex PCR; TCRdb lists only in-frame clones, some missing. The table has tens of thousands of clones, approximately 86% seen once. This sample comprised blood, obtained at baseline. All receptors derive from a person between 30 and 79 years old with non-small cell lung cancer. Both conserved end residues are part of each CDR3. The D gene is left open where the match is weak. Expanded clones get a size class; other rows say once, few or many, or leave the size out.

cdr3_aa cdr3_nt clone_size d_call j_call v_call
CASSPDRLLLRQTQYF TGTGCCAGCAGCCCGGACCGTTTACTTCTCAGGCAGACCCAGTACTTC - - TRBJ2-5 TRBV7-8
CASSQGGTEAFF TGTGCCAGCAGTCAGGGGGGTACTGAAGCTTTCTTT - TRBD1 TRBJ1-1 TRBV27
CAGALGSYNEQFF TGTGCCGGAGCCCTTGGCTCCTACAATGAGCAGTTCTTC - - TRBJ2-1 TRBV2
CASSQRSWFDSGANVLTF TGCGCCAGCAGCCAACGTTCTTGGTTCGACTCTGGGGCCAACGTCCTGACTTTC - - TRBJ2-6 TRBV4-3
CAISEYGQAPYEQYF TGTGCCATCAGTGAGTACGGACAGGCTCCCTACGAGCAGTACTTC - TRBD1 TRBJ2-7 TRBV10-3
CASTPGAYNEQFF TGTGCCAGTACCCCCGGGGCCTACAATGAGCAGTTCTTC - - TRBJ2-1 TRBV19
CASGLAVTSDTQYF TGTGCCAGTGGACTAGCGGTAACATCAGATACGCAGTATTTT - TRBD2 TRBJ2-3 TRBV6-5
CASSSTVSNTGELFF TGTGCCAGCAGCTCGACAGTTTCGAACACCGGGGAGCTGTTTTTT - - TRBJ2-2 TRBV7-9
CASSSLGQRLTDTQYF TGTGCCAGCAGCTCTCTAGGACAGCGGTTAACAGATACGCAGTATTTT - - TRBJ2-3 TRBV14
CASNGRDNSPLHF TGTGCCAGCAATGGCAGGGATAATTCACCCCTCCACTTT - - TRBJ1-6 TRBV2
CASSFWDLAGVGDEQFF TGTGCCAGCAGTTTTTGGGATCTAGCGGGAGTGGGCGATGAGCAGTTCTTC - TRBD2 TRBJ2-1 TRBV28
CASTPGQGRGGETQYF TGTGCCAGCACCCCCGGACAGGGCAGGGGGGGGGAGACCCAGTACTTC - - TRBJ2-5 TRBV7-7
CAWSPIDRGPQYF TGTGCCTGGAGTCCGATCGACCGGGGCCCGCAGTACTTC once - TRBJ2-7 TRBV30
CASSPRTSGSTDTQYF TGTGCCAGCAGCCCACGGACTAGCGGGAGCACAGATACGCAGTATTTT once TRBD2 TRBJ2-3 TRBV3-1/TRBV3-2
CASSDFGPYEQYF TGTGCCAGCAGCGACTTCGGACCGTACGAGCAGTACTTC - - TRBJ2-7 TRBV7-2
CASSRGDTEAFF TGTGCCAGCAGCCGGGGGGACACTGAAGCTTTCTTT - - TRBJ1-1 TRBV5-6
CAWRATIDGLAGKSEQYF TGTGCCTGGAGGGCCACCATCGACGGACTAGCGGGGAAAAGCGAGCAGTACTTC - TRBD2 TRBJ2-7 TRBV30
CASSPSGSSYEQYF TGTGCCAGCAGCCCGAGCGGGAGCTCCTACGAGCAGTACTTC - TRBD2 TRBJ2-7 TRBV11-3
CARSIKDIGYYEQYF TGTGCCAGAAGCATAAAGGACATAGGATACTACGAGCAGTACTTC - - TRBJ2-7 TRBV5-3
CASSLGGWSNQPQHF TGTGCCAGCAGCTTAGGGGGCTGGAGCAATCAGCCCCAGCATTTT - - TRBJ1-5 TRBV7-2
CASSPGQMNTEAFF TGTGCCAGCAGCCCGGGACAGATGAACACTGAAGCTTTCTTT - TRBD1 TRBJ1-1 TRBV7-9
CASRARTDTQYF TGTGCCAGCAGGGCCCGCACAGATACGCAGTATTTT - - TRBJ2-3 TRBV7-2
CASSVTSVATGELFF TGTGCCAGCTCCGTGACTAGCGTGGCCACCGGGGAGCTGTTTTTT - TRBD2 TRBJ2-2 TRBV7-3
CATSDPRLAGGPGADTQYF TGTGCCACCAGTGACCCTCGACTAGCGGGAGGGCCCGGGGCAGATACGCAGTATTTT - TRBD2 TRBJ2-3 TRBV24-1
CASSLMGRPEETQYF TGTGCCAGCAGCCTGATGGGACGGCCAGAAGAGACCCAGTACTTC - - TRBJ2-5 TRBV7-2
CASSLEEGVGPQHF TGTGCCAGCTCACTTGAGGAGGGGGTCGGGCCCCAGCATTTT - - TRBJ1-5 TRBV18
CATSEAGTGRFPGELFF TGTGCCACCAGTGAGGCTGGGACAGGGAGGTTTCCCGGGGAGCTGTTTTTT once TRBD1 TRBJ2-2 TRBV24-1
CASSYYSGGAGIF TGTGCCAGCAGTTATTATAGCGGGGGGGCCGGGATCTTC - TRBD2 TRBJ2-1 TRBV9
CASSPRRQETQYF TGTGCCAGCAGTCCCCGGAGGCAAGAGACCCAGTACTTC - - TRBJ2-5 TRBV7-3
CASTPGRGPYTF TGTGCCAGTACCCCGGGAAGGGGCCCATACACCTTC - - TRBJ1-2 TRBV19
CASTRGWVGTEAFF TGTGCCAGCACCCGGGGGTGGGTGGGGACTGAAGCTTTCTTT - - TRBJ1-1 TRBV7-2
CASSPYITLRTSYNEQFF TGTGCCAGCTCACCTTATATTACTTTACGGACGAGCTACAATGAGCAGTTCTTC - - TRBJ2-1 TRBV18
CASSPGTTTLDSYEQYF TGTGCCAGTAGTCCCGGGACTACAACCTTAGACTCCTACGAGCAGTACTTC - TRBD2 TRBJ2-7 TRBV19
CATSRDGSGGHTDTQYF TGTGCCACCAGCAGAGATGGGAGCGGGGGCCACACAGATACGCAGTATTTT - TRBD2 TRBJ2-3 TRBV15
CASSLGTGPQETQYF TGTGCCAGCAGCTTAGGGACAGGGCCTCAAGAGACCCAGTACTTC - TRBD1 TRBJ2-5 TRBV7-8
CASNLERRSNQPQHF TGTGCCAGTAACCTGGAGCGACGGAGCAATCAGCCCCAGCATTTT - - TRBJ1-5 TRBV19
CASSPPTSLGDTQYF TGTGCCAGCTCACCCCCGACTAGCCTAGGAGATACGCAGTATTTT - TRBD2 TRBJ2-3 TRBV18
CASSTGRGESHRPQHF TGTGCCAGTAGTACGGGAAGGGGAGAGAGCCATCGGCCCCAGCATTTT - - TRBJ1-5 TRBV19
CASSFGQGASSSYNEQFF TGTGCCAGCAGCTTCGGACAGGGGGCCTCCTCCTCCTACAATGAGCAGTTCTTC - TRBD1 TRBJ2-1 TRBV27
CASSPDSPFSSTEAFF TGTGCCAGCTCACCCGACAGCCCGTTTAGTTCCACTGAAGCTTTCTTT - - TRBJ1-1 TRBV18
CASRSPTPRLAGFQYF TGTGCCAGCAGATCGCCCACCCCCAGACTAGCGGGATTTCAGTACTTC - TRBD2 TRBJ2-4 TRBV28
CASSRDRSNTEAFF TGTGCCAGCAGCCGCGACAGGTCCAACACTGAAGCTTTCTTT few - TRBJ1-1 TRBV7-2
CASSLETGTEAFF TGTGCCAGCAGCCTCGAGACAGGGACTGAAGCTTTCTTT few TRBD1 TRBJ1-1 TRBV7-9
CALRGTQGDYEQYF TGTGCTTTGAGGGGAACGCAGGGAGACTACGAGCAGTACTTC - - TRBJ2-7 TRBV30
CASTQGGLSSYNEQFF TGTGCCAGCACCCAGGGTGGGTTATCGTCCTACAATGAGCAGTTCTTC once - TRBJ2-1 TRBV6-6
CASSISQGNYGYTF TGTGCCAGCAGCATCTCACAGGGAAACTATGGCTACACCTTC - - TRBJ1-2 TRBV7-8